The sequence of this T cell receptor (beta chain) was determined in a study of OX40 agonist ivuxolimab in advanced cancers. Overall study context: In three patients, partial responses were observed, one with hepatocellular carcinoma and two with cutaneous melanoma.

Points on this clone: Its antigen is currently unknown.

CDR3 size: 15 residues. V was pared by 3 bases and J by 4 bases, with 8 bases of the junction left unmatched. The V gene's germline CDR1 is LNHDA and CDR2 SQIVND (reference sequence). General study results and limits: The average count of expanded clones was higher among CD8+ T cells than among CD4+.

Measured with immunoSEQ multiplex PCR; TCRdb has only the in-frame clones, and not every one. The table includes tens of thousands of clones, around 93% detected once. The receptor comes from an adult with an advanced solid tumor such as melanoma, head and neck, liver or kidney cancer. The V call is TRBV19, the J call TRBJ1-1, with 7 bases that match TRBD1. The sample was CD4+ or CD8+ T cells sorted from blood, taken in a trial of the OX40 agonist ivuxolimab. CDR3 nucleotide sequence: TGTGCCAGTAGTATTCGGGCAGGGGGTCCCACTGAAGCTTTCTTT. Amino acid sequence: CASSIRAGGPTEAFF. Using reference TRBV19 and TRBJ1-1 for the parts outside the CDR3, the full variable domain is DGGITQSPKYLFRKEGQNVTLSCEQNLNHDAMYWYRQDPGQGLRLIYYSQIVNDFQKGDIAEGYSVSREKKESFPLTVTSAQKNPTAFYLCASSIRAGGPTEAFFGQGTRLTVV.